The rows below give T cell receptor beta chains drawn from one sample of a study of blood T cell repertoires in COVID-19. Method: immunoSEQ multiplex PCR; TCRdb's copy keeps in-frame clones and lacks some. The sample gives under 70,000 clones, around 88% of which show up once; 5% to 7% is in the top ten. Sequencing input: peripheral blood. The receptors shown here come from a woman in her seventies with acute or convalescent COVID-19. Both conserved end residues are part of each CDR3. D genes are given only for firm matches. Clone size, where shown, is once, few, many, or a class for clones that have expanded.

CDR3 protein	CDR3 DNA	D gene	clone size	V gene	J gene
CASSFPSATDTQYF	TGTGCCAGCAGTTTTCCTAGCGCCACAGATACGCAGTATTTT	.	.	TRBV27	TRBJ2-3
CASSSGRTGGNEQFF	TGTGCCAGCAGCTCTGGCCGGACAGGGGGCAATGAGCAGTTCTTC	TRBD1	.	TRBV7-3	TRBJ2-1
CASSGRGNLGARGYTF	TGTGCCAGCAGTGGAAGAGGGAATTTGGGGGCGCGGGGCTACACCTTC	.	.	TRBV2	TRBJ1-2
CSVCGQVNTEAFF	TGCAGCGTTTGCGGACAGGTGAACACTGAAGCTTTCTTT	TRBD1	.	TRBV29-1	TRBJ1-1
CASTLGRDQPQHF	TGTGCCAGCACCCTGGGGAGGGATCAGCCCCAGCATTTT	.	.	TRBV6-5	TRBJ1-5
CASSYERGSNEQFF	TGTGCCAGCAGTTACGAGAGGGGGTCTAATGAGCAGTTCTTC	.	.	TRBV6-5	TRBJ2-1
CASSTNRGPYGYTF	TGTGCCAGCAGTACTAATAGGGGGCCCTATGGCTACACCTTC	TRBD1	once	TRBV6-5	TRBJ1-2
CASSVGQTWTEAFF	TGTGCCAGCAGCGTAGGACAGACGTGGACTGAAGCTTTCTTT	.	.	TRBV9	TRBJ1-1
CASGRLAGGLSTQYF	TGTGCCAGCGGCCGACTAGCGGGAGGTCTCAGTACGCAGTATTTT	TRBD2	.	TRBV27	TRBJ2-3
CASSPVGTGSYEQYF	TGTGCCAGCAGCCCAGTGGGGACAGGCTCCTACGAGCAGTACTTC	TRBD1	.	TRBV4-2	TRBJ2-7
CASSPPGQGAGGYTF	TGTGCCAGCAGCCCTCCGGGACAGGGGGCAGGTGGCTACACCTTC	TRBD1	.	TRBV7-3	TRBJ1-2
CASSVDRGRNEQFF	TGTGCCAGCAGCGTCGACAGGGGGAGGAATGAGCAGTTCTTC	TRBD1	.	TRBV9	TRBJ2-1
CASSLLGQITGGELFF	TGTGCCAGCAGCTTACTGGGACAGATCACGGGCGGGGAGCTGTTTTTT	TRBD1	.	TRBV7-9	TRBJ2-2
CASSSAGPSSYEQYF	TGTGCCAGCAGCTCAGCGGGCCCCAGCTCCTACGAGCAGTACTTC	.	.	TRBV7-2	TRBJ2-7
CSVITGGDGYTF	TGCAGCGTTATTACAGGGGGCGACGGCTACACCTTC	TRBD1	.	TRBV29-1	TRBJ1-2
CASSSGVNTIYF	TGTGCCAGCAGTTCAGGGGTAAACACCATATATTTT	.	.	TRBV2	TRBJ1-3
CASSLVLSQTGGAGTEAFF	TGTGCCAGCAGTTTAGTGTTATCCCAGACGGGGGGCGCGGGGACTGAAGCTTTCTTT	.	.	TRBV28	TRBJ1-1
CASSLGELNSPLHF	TGCGCCAGCAGCTTGGGGGAGCTAAATTCACCCCTCCACTTT	.	.	TRBV5-1	TRBJ1-6
CASSPRREGTDTQYF	TGTGCCAGCTCACCACGAAGGGAGGGGACAGATACGCAGTATTTT	TRBD2	.	TRBV18	TRBJ2-3
CASSSPSKGGAGNEQFF	TGTGCCAGCAGTTCCCCTTCGAAGGGGGGGGCCGGGAATGAGCAGTTCTTC	.	.	TRBV27	TRBJ2-1
CATSSGGFGELFF	TGTGCCACCTCTTCCGGGGGGTTCGGGGAGCTGTTTTTT	TRBD2	.	TRBV6-6	TRBJ2-2
CASSQAGEQPQHF	TGTGCCAGCAGCCAAGCCGGGGAGCAGCCCCAGCATTTT	.	.	TRBV3-1/TRBV3-2	TRBJ1-5
CASGLSQYF	TGTGCCAGCGGGCTGAGCCAGTACTTC	.	few	TRBV2	TRBJ2-5
CASSPGFQGGNTIYF	TGTGCCAGCAGCCCCGGGTTTCAGGGAGGTAACACCATATATTTT	.	.	TRBV4-2	TRBJ1-3
CAWSVQGEQPQHF	TGTGCCTGGAGTGTACAGGGAGAACAGCCCCAGCATTTT	.	.	TRBV30	TRBJ1-5
CASSYSGTGRTAFF	TGTGCCAGCAGTTACTCAGGGACAGGGCGTACGGCTTTCTTT	TRBD1	.	TRBV6-5	TRBJ1-1
CASSSTGGLETQYF	TGTGCCAGCAGCTCCACAGGGGGGTTAGAGACCCAGTACTTC	TRBD1	.	TRBV5-4	TRBJ2-5
CASSVGGLETQYF	TGTGCCAGCAGCGTAGGTGGGCTCGAGACCCAGTACTTC	.	.	TRBV9	TRBJ2-5
CASSERTNTDTQYF	TGTGCCAGCAGTGAAAGGACTAACACAGATACGCAGTATTTT	.	.	TRBV2	TRBJ2-3
CASSTPRGGPSDTQYF	TGTGCCAGCAGCACCCCGCGGGGGGGCCCCTCAGATACGCAGTATTTT	TRBD2	once	TRBV7-9	TRBJ2-3
CASSPGRGGVTNEKLFF	TGCGCCAGCAGCCCCGGACGGGGTGGGGTCACTAATGAAAAACTGTTTTTT	.	.	TRBV5-1	TRBJ1-4
CASSYGPNYGYTF	TGTGCCAGCAGTTACGGCCCTAACTATGGCTACACCTTC	.	.	TRBV6-5	TRBJ1-2
CASSLTDTQYF	TGTGCCAGCTCCCTCACAGATACGCAGTATTTT	.	.	TRBV18	TRBJ2-3
CASRGPTGELFF	TGTGCCAGCAGGGGGCCCACCGGGGAGCTGTTTTTT	TRBD1	.	TRBV10-3	TRBJ2-2
CASSLPTRKLFF	TGTGCCAGCAGTTTACCTACGCGAAAACTGTTTTTT	.	few	TRBV12-3/TRBV12-4	TRBJ1-4
CASSIAGIGPFNQPQHF	TGTGCCAGTAGTATAGCAGGGATTGGGCCTTTTAATCAGCCCCAGCATTTT	.	.	TRBV19	TRBJ1-5
CASSRGGSVYGYTF	TGTGCCAGCAGCCGGGGGGGATCCGTGTATGGCTACACCTTC	.	.	TRBV3-1/TRBV3-2	TRBJ1-2
CASRNRVWEKLFF	TGTGCCAGCAGGAACAGGGTATGGGAAAAACTGTTTTTT	.	.	TRBV6-5	TRBJ1-4
CASSPRGGGYYEQYF	TGTGCCAGCAGTCCTCGAGGAGGGGGCTACTACGAGCAGTACTTC	.	.	TRBV7-2	TRBJ2-7
CASSLDGTGFGSPLHF	TGTGCCAGCAGCTTAGATGGGACAGGGTTTGGTTCACCCCTCCACTTT	TRBD1	.	TRBV7-2	TRBJ1-6
CSVGTGYTDTQYF	TGCAGCGTCGGGACAGGGTATACAGATACGCAGTATTTT	TRBD1	.	TRBV29-1	TRBJ2-3
CASSLARRGTRVVGELFF	TGTGCCAGCAGCTTAGCCCGTAGGGGGACTAGAGTAGTCGGGGAGCTGTTTTTT	TRBD2	.	TRBV7-2	TRBJ2-2
CASSQDRESAFF	TGCGCCAGCAGCCAGGACAGGGAGTCAGCTTTCTTT	TRBD1	once	TRBV5-1	TRBJ1-1
CASSFYRDGSNGYTF	TGTGCCAGCAGTTTTTACAGGGATGGGTCGAATGGCTACACCTTC	.	.	TRBV6-6	TRBJ1-2
CASRQLDLGFSYNEQFF	TGTGCCAGCAGGCAACTAGACCTCGGGTTTTCCTACAATGAGCAGTTCTTC	.	.	TRBV27	TRBJ2-1
CASSVRPSGYTF	TGTGCCAGCAGCGTTAGACCTAGTGGCTACACCTTC	.	.	TRBV7-2	TRBJ1-2